The clone carrying this T cell receptor (beta chain) came up a few times. Investigators performed immunoSEQ version v3.0 at survey level. Here immunoSEQ multiplex PCR was the method, and the copy in TCRdb shows in-frame clones only, minus some. There are tens of thousands of clones in the sample; around 80% occur only once, and 4.5% to 5% lies in the top ten. This entry is derived from a study of long-term antiretroviral therapy in people with HIV. The sequencing used unsorted PBMCs, collected 0.5 years after starting antiretroviral therapy. The sequence was obtained from a woman between 35 and 50 years old with HIV.

CDR3 region: CASMGQGSYGYTF. The CDR3 DNA sequence: TGTGCCAGCATGGGTCAGGGGAGCTATGGCTACACCTTC. The V call is TRBV9, the J call TRBJ1-2; TRBD1 might be the D (6 bases). CDR3 length equals 13 residues. Trimming removed 6 bases at V and 4 bases at J, with 13 bases between. Germline V lookup: CDR1 SGDLS, CDR2 YYNGEE.